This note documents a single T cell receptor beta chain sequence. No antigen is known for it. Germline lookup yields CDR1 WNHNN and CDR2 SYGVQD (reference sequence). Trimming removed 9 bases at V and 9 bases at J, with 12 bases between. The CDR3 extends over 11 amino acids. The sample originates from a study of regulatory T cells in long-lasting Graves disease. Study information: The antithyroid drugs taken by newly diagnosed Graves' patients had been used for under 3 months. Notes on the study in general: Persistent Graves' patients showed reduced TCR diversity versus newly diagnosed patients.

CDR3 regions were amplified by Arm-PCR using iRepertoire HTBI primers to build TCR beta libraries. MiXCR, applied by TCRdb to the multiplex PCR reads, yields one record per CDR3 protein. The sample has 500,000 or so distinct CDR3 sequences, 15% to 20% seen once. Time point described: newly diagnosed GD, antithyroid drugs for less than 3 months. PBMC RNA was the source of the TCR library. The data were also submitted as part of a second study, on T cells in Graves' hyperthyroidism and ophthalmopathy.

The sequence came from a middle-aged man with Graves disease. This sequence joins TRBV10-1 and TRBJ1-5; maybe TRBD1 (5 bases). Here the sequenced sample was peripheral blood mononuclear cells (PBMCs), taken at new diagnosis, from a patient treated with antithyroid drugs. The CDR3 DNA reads TGCGCCAGAAGGCCGGGGCGGCCCCAGCATTTT. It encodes CARRPGRPQHF.